The clone carrying this T cell receptor beta chain was counted at least ten times. The antigen is not known. The germline V gene encodes CDR1 SEHNR and CDR2 FQNEAQ (reference sequence). This CDR3 is 14 amino acids long. Trimming at V came to 2 bases and at J to 8 bases, leaving 5 bases not matched to a gene. Patients were excluded if they had other autoimmune diseases or uncontrolled infections, and likewise if pregnancy or lactation applied. Beta-chain TCR CDR3 regions were amplified from RNA transcripts. Second-round multiplex PCR followed a first-round RT-PCR using HTBI primers. TCRdb independently ran MiXCR on the multiplex PCR reads; one entry per CDR3 protein. The table lists 45,000 to 60,000 distinct CDR3 sequences, approximately 47% of them singletons. These data belong to a study of Graves' ophthalmopathy and Graves' hyperthyroidism. Notes on the study in general: Using 13 signatures, a model distinguished ophthalmopathy from stable hyperthyroidism, reaching just under 90% sensitivity and 81.08% specificity.

The clonotype originates from an adult woman with Graves' ophthalmopathy. The sequenced sample was peripheral blood. The chain is built from TRBV7-9 and TRBJ2-1, with 8 bases lining up with TRBD2. CDR3: CASSLLSGGDEQFF. The CDR3 coding sequence is TGTGCCAGCAGCTTACTGAGCGGGGGCGATGAGCAGTTCTTC.